These 28 T cell receptor beta chains originate from one sample sequenced in a study of T cells in Graves' hyperthyroidism and ophthalmopathy. Amplified TCR beta CDR3 regions came from RNA transcripts. Initially, a first-round RT-PCR of the TCR CDR3 employed the HTBI primer set. TCRdb fed the multiplex PCR reads into MiXCR, producing one record per CDR3 protein. The profile shows approximately 420,000 distinct CDR3 sequences, roughly an eighth of them singletons. Sequencing used blood. Receptors originate from a woman between 18 and 29 years old with Graves' hyperthyroidism.

CDR3 coding DNA: TGTGCCAGCAGCTTAGGCGCCAGCGACAGGGGCTACACCTTC. It translates to CASSLGASDRGYTF. The chain recombines TRBV13 with TRBJ1-2, with a weak D call TRBD1 (6 bases). V gave up 0 bases and J gave up 8 bases, with 13 bases separating them. Germline V gene data show CDR1 as PRHDT and CDR2 as FYEKMQ (reference sequence). This CDR3 has 14 residues.

This clonotype was detected many times. This rearrangement joins TRBV30 to TRBJ1-1; 8 nucleotides line up with TRBD1. Germline trimming cut 4 bases from V and 1 base from J; bases unmatched to any gene: 8. In germline, CDR1 is GTSNPN, CDR2 SVGIG (reference sequence). The CDR3 is 15 residues long. DNA for the CDR3: TGTGCCTGGAATTCACTGGGGACAGGGAACACTGAAGCTTTCTTT. This codes for CAWNSLGTGNTEAFF.

This clonotype has ten or more counts. The chain joins TRBV28 to TRBJ2-1; TRBD1 aligns across 8 bases. The CDR3 runs 13 residues. Germline trimming cut 5 bases from V and 8 bases from J; bases unmatched to any gene: 5. In germline, CDR1 is MDHEN, CDR2 SYDVKM. In DNA form, the CDR3 reads TGTGCCAGCAGTCCCGACAGGGGACATGAGCAGTTCTTC. It translates to CASSPDRGHEQFF. The full variable domain, in which reference TRBV28 and TRBJ2-1 provide the parts outside the CDR3, is DVKVTQSSRYLVKRTGEKVFLECVQDMDHENMFWYRQDPGLGLRLIYFSYDVKMKEKGDIPEGYSVSREKKERFSLILESASTNQTSMYLCASSPDRGHEQFFGPGTRLTVL.

V usage is TRBV6-1 and J usage is TRBJ1-3; the match to TRBD1 covers 9 bases. Germline values: CDR1 MNHNS, CDR2 SASEGT. The J segment lost 4 bases and the V segment lost 5 bases, leaving 15 bases of the junction unmatched. This CDR3 has 18 amino acids. CDR3 coding DNA: TGTGCCAGCAGTCGAGAGCCGGACAGGGGCCTCGGCGGAAACACCATATATTTT. It is translated as CASSREPDRGLGGNTIYF.

The CDR3 DNA follows: TGTGCCAGCAGAATAGGGTGGGCCGGCGAGCAGTACTTC. Translating it yields CASRIGWAGEQYF. This sequence joins TRBV28 and TRBJ2-7; D unresolved. Germline CDR1 reads MDHEN; CDR2 reads SYDVKM. V lost 6 bases and J lost 6, with 15 bases in between. CDR3 length: 13 residues.

This clonotype appeared many times. The rearrangement joins TRBV15 to TRBJ2-3; 8 bases align to TRBD2. The germline gives CDR1 LNHNV, CDR2 YYDKDF (reference sequence). This CDR3 has 15 residues. V lost 2 bases, J lost 6 bases, and 7 bases stayed unmatched. The CDR3, as DNA: TGTGCCACCAGCAGATCGGAAGCGGGGGTGGATACGCAGTATTTT. This gives the protein CATSRSEAGVDTQYF.

This clonotype was counted at least ten times. The chain uses TRBV20-1 and TRBJ1-2; no clear D. Deletions cut 3 bases from V and 5 bases from J, with 10 bases between. The CDR3 is 12 residues long. The V gene's germline CDR1 is DFQATT and CDR2 SNEGSKA (reference sequence). The CDR3 here is CSARNQIYGYTF. CDR3 nucleotide sequence: TGCAGTGCTAGGAACCAGATTTATGGCTACACCTTC.

This clonotype was observed at least ten times. The chain uses TRBV6-6 and TRBJ2-7; D is unresolved. Per the germline V gene, CDR1 is MNHNY and CDR2 is SVGAGI (reference sequence). V shed 0 bases and J shed 0 bases, with 6 bases lying between them. The CDR3 is 14 residues long. The CDR3 nucleotides are TGTGCCAGCAGTTACTCTTGGGACTCCTACGAGCAGTACTTC. Translating it yields CASSYSWDSYEQYF.

This clonotype was counted ten times or more. This chain uses TRBV6-1 with TRBJ2-7, with a possible D match to TRBD1 (6 bases). CDR1 MNHNS and CDR2 SASEGT come from the germline V gene. There are 18 residues in the CDR3. Trimming cost V 2 bases and J 2 bases, with 22 bases left between them. The CDR3 loop is CASSERQATRVLPYEQYF. For the CDR3, the DNA is TGTGCCAGCAGTGAACGACAGGCGACGCGAGTTCTTCCCTACGAGCAGTACTTC.

The CDR3 DNA reads TGTGCCAGTAAGAACGGTGGTAGCGCATACACAGATACGCAGTATTTT. Residues: CASKNGGSAYTDTQYF. The V gene is TRBV19, the J gene TRBJ2-3; possibly TRBD2 for D (5 bases). Per the germline V gene, CDR1 is LNHDA and CDR2 is SQIVND (reference sequence). Trimming stripped 7 bases from V and 2 bases from J, with 19 bases between. The CDR3 covers 16 residues.

To note about this clonotype: A much larger clone sits a single nucleotide away, making a read error possible. The chain is built from TRBV10-3 and TRBJ2-7; no clear D. The germline gives CDR1 ENHRY, CDR2 SYGVKD. This CDR3 is built from 12 residues. In DNA, the CDR3 is TGTGCCATCAGTGGGATCTACTACGGGCAGTACTTC. The encoded protein is CAISGIYYGQYF.

The DNA for the CDR3 is TGTGCCAGCTCACAGGGGACTAGCAACACAGATACGCAGTATTTT. It codes for CASSQGTSNTDTQYF. This chain joins TRBV18 and TRBJ2-3; TRBD2 aligns across 9 bases. Germline V CDR1 and CDR2: KGHSH, LQKENI. This CDR3 spans 15 amino acids. After removal of 4 bases from V and 2 bases from J, the junction contained 4 bases not matched to a gene.

This clonotype was recorded at least ten times. The V gene is TRBV11-2, the J gene TRBJ2-7, with 9 bases fitting TRBD2. CDR1 and CDR2 from the germline V gene are SGHAT and FQNNGV. The CDR3 sequence is 15 residues long. J lost 0 bases, V lost 5 bases, and 5 bases had no gene match. DNA for the CDR3: TGTGCCAGCAGCATTGGACTAGCGAACTCCTACGAGCAGTACTTC. This gives the protein CASSIGLANSYEQYF. Looking up the rest from reference TRBV11-2 and TRBJ2-7 gives the full variable domain: EAGVAQSPRYKIIEKRQSVAFWCNPISGHATLYWYQQILGQGPKLLIQFQNNGVVDDSQLPKDRFSAERLKGVDSTLKIQPAKLEDSAVYLCASSIGLANSYEQYFGPGTRLTVT.

The gene calls are TRBV9 and TRBJ1-1; 12 bases are a match to TRBD1. V shed 2 bases and J 11 bases; nucleotides not matched to a gene: 10. Germline loops: CDR1 SGDLS, CDR2 YYNGEE. The CDR3 covers 15 residues. CDR3 nucleotide sequence: TGTGCCAGCAGCGTGGCGGGACAGGGGGCCCTGACGGCTTTCTTT. This gives the protein CASSVAGQGALTAFF. Combining the CDR3 with reference TRBV9 and TRBJ1-1 gives the whole variable domain DSGVTQTPKHLITATGQRVTLRCSPRSGDLSVYWYQQSLDQGLQFLIQYYNGEERAKGNILERFSAQQFPDLHSELNLSSLELGDSALYFCASSVAGQGALTAFFGQGTRLTVV.

This clonotype came up a few times. This rearrangement joins TRBV4-1 to TRBJ1-1, with 7 nucleotides matching TRBD1. V was clipped by 2 bases and J by 4 bases; unmatched bases: 7. Germline values: CDR1 MGHRA, CDR2 YSYEKL. The CDR3 spans 15 residues. CDR3 in amino acids: CASSQNPQGSTEAFF. CDR3 DNA: TGCGCCAGCAGCCAAAACCCACAGGGGAGCACTGAAGCTTTCTTT.

The table lists this clonotype with many counts. This CDR3 reads CASSPGTGGETQYF. DNA for the CDR3: TGTGCCAGCAGCCCCGGGACAGGGGGCGAGACCCAGTACTTC. This sequence joins TRBV7-9 and TRBJ2-5; 12 bases map to TRBD1. The junction had 3 bases not matched to a gene; V was cut back by 5 bases and J by 5 bases. The CDR3 is 14 amino acids. Germline V gene lookup returns CDR1 SEHNR and CDR2 FQNEAQ (reference sequence).

This clonotype was detected many times. The J gene is TRBJ2-7, the V gene TRBV28; D is possibly TRBD2 (6 bases). CDR3 length: 14 residues. Germline loops: CDR1 MDHEN, CDR2 SYDVKM. V was clipped by 6 bases and J by 6 bases, with 18 bases between them. In DNA, the CDR3 is TGTGCCAGCAGCCTTGGGGGAGGTCGGCTCGAGCAGTACTTC. It specifies CASSLGGGRLEQYF.

This clonotype was detected ten times or more. The chain joins TRBV2 to TRBJ2-5; D not certain. Trimming stripped 11 bases from V and 0 bases from J, with 10 bases between. The CDR3 is 12 amino acids. Germline V gives CDR1 SNHLY, CDR2 FYNNEI. CDR3 region: CAGRQDQETQYF. In DNA, the CDR3 is TGTGCCGGTAGGCAGGACCAAGAGACCCAGTACTTC. The complete variable domain, with remaining parts taken from reference TRBV2 and TRBJ2-5, reads EPEVTQTPSHQVTQMGQEVILRCVPISNHLYFYWYRQILGQKVEFLVSFYNNEISEKSEIFDDQFSVERPDGSNFTLKIRSTKLEDSAMYFCAGRQDQETQYFGPGTRLLVL.

The chain has TRBV9 and TRBJ1-2; a weak D match, TRBD1 (5 bases). Trimming removed 3 bases from V and 8 bases from J, with 17 bases in between. The germline gives CDR1 SGDLS, CDR2 YYNGEE. The CDR3 runs 14 residues. CDR3 sequence (DNA): TGTGCCAGCAGCGACTATAGTGGGGCTGGCGGCTACACCTTC. This translates into CASSDYSGAGGYTF. The full variable domain, with the rest looked up from reference TRBV9 and TRBJ1-2, is DSGVTQTPKHLITATGQRVTLRCSPRSGDLSVYWYQQSLDQGLQFLIQYYNGEERAKGNILERFSAQQFPDLHSELNLSSLELGDSALYFCASSDYSGAGGYTFGSGTRLTVV.

This clonotype was found a few times. The gene calls are TRBV4-1 and TRBJ1-1, with D maybe TRBD1 (6 bases). CDR1 and CDR2 (germline): MGHRA, YSYEKL. CDR3 size: 16 residues. Trimming took off 0 bases at V and 4 bases at J, with 15 bases between the two ends. The CDR3 is CASSQDQGGGLTEAFF. The CDR3 DNA reads TGCGCCAGCAGCCAAGATCAAGGGGGGGGCCTCACTGAAGCTTTCTTT.

This clonotype came up many times. The chain combines TRBV13 with TRBJ1-1; tentatively, D is TRBD1 (6 bases). The CDR3 runs 16 residues. Germline CDR1 reads PRHDT; CDR2 reads FYEKMQ (reference sequence). Trimming cost V 1 base and J 0 bases, with 12 bases left between them. The CDR3 DNA sequence: TGTGCCAGCAGCTTAGAGGAGGGGGGAATGAACACTGAAGCTTTCTTT. It encodes CASSLEEGGMNTEAFF.

This clonotype was detected ten times or more. The chain combines TRBV5-5 with TRBJ1-5; D not resolved. V lost 0 bases and J lost 0, with 10 bases in between. Germline values: CDR1 SGHKS, CDR2 YYEKEE (reference sequence). This CDR3 region has 16 residues. CDR3 protein: CASSLGNPNSNQPQHF. The CDR3 DNA is TGTGCCAGCAGCTTGGGCAATCCCAATAGCAATCAGCCCCAGCATTTT.

This clonotype was recorded at least ten times. The V call is TRBV27, the J call TRBJ2-3; TRBD2 aligns across 8 bases. Germline V gene lookup returns CDR1 MNHEY and CDR2 SMNVEV (reference sequence). The V segment lost 5 bases and the J segment 1 base; nucleotides outside the gene matches: 8. The CDR3 is made up of 16 amino acids. This CDR3 is CASSQAGVIGTDTQYF. As DNA, the CDR3 is TGTGCCAGCAGTCAAGCGGGAGTAATTGGCACAGATACGCAGTATTTT.

This clonotype was seen at least ten times. The CDR3 DNA sequence: TGCAGTGCTAGAGGACAGGGGGAACTTAATGAGCAGTTCTTC. It encodes CSARGQGELNEQFF. The chain combines TRBV20-1 with TRBJ2-1, with 9 bases aligning to TRBD1. J lost 7 bases, V lost 1 base, and 5 bases had no gene match. The germline V gene has CDR1 DFQATT and CDR2 SNEGSKA (reference sequence). The CDR3 spans 14 residues.

This clonotype appeared many times. The chain recombines TRBV20-1 with TRBJ2-7; 14 bases are shared with TRBD2. The CDR3 runs to 17 residues. Germline CDR1 is DFQATT and CDR2 is SNEGSKA (reference sequence). Unmatched junction bases numbered 12, after V lost 3 bases and J lost 5 bases. The CDR3 bases are TGCAGTGCTAGGGCACCGGGACTAGCGGGAGAGTGGCACGAGCAGTACTTC. Residues: CSARAPGLAGEWHEQYF.

This clonotype was observed many times. The genes are TRBV5-1 and TRBJ2-3; no definite D call. The CDR3 contains 15 residues. CDR1 and CDR2 (germline): SGHRS, YFSETQ. The V end lost 0 bases, the J end lost 6 bases, and 14 bases lay between the germline ends. The CDR3 DNA is TGCGCCAGCAGCTTGGGAGGACGGAGCATGGATACGCAGTATTTT. Residues: CASSLGGRSMDTQYF.

This clonotype occurred many times. The V call is TRBV7-3, the J call TRBJ2-1; 14 bases map to TRBD2. The germline V gene encodes CDR1 SGHTA and CDR2 FQGTGA. The CDR3 runs to 16 residues. V shed 5 bases, J shed 6 bases, and the junction held 6 bases outside the gene matches. CDR3 in DNA: TGTGCCAGCAGCCCTGCCGGGACTAGCGGGGGCAATGAGCAGTTCTTC. Its translation: CASSPAGTSGGNEQFF.

The chain recombines TRBV7-6 with TRBJ1-2; D unresolved. V was trimmed by 0 bases and J by 8 bases, leaving 13 bases between them. Germline V gives CDR1 SGHVS, CDR2 FNYEAQ. The CDR3 runs 14 residues. The CDR3 DNA sequence: TGTGCCAGCAGCTTAGCTTTGGGAAACGGGGGCTACACCTTC. Protein product: CASSLALGNGGYTF.